The 30 T cell receptor beta chains below all came from one sample that was sequenced in a study of blood T cell repertoires in COVID-19 (dated by TCRdb to the early 2020s). The protocol used for the library was the immunoSEQ multiplex PCR assay. TCRdb mirrors the immuneACCESS table, restricted to in-frame sequences. Some clones are absent from its copies; in checked studies, under half trace to an unresolved V gene, and the reason for the others is unknown. The sample includes around 100,000 clones, with more than 65% observed a single time. The ten largest make up around 10% of the sample. Material for sequencing was peripheral blood. Receptors were obtained from an older woman with acute or convalescent COVID-19.

The genes are TRBV15 and TRBJ2-6, with TRBD1 identical over 7 bases. Germline trimming cut 5 bases from V and 0 bases from J; bases unmatched to any gene: 4. The V gene's germline CDR1 is LNHNV and CDR2 YYDKDF (reference sequence). This CDR3 spans 16 amino acids. CDR3 loop: CATSADRASGANVLTF. CDR3 nucleotides: TGTGCCACCAGCGCAGACAGGGCCTCTGGGGCCAACGTCCTGACTTTC.

V gene TRBV10-3 combines with J gene TRBJ2-5; no definite D call. The CDR3 has 15 amino acids. V was trimmed by 0 bases and J by 4 bases, leaving 12 bases between them. The germline CDR1 and CDR2 sequences are ENHRY and SYGVKD. This CDR3 is CAISESAVPPETQYF. The CDR3, as DNA: TGTGCCATCAGTGAGTCGGCGGTCCCCCCAGAGACCCAGTACTTC.

The chain recombines TRBV20-1 with TRBJ2-7, with D possibly TRBD2 on 5 matching bases. Germline V lookup: CDR1 DFQATT, CDR2 SNEGSKA (reference sequence). The CDR3 covers 12 residues. The germline V and J ends were trimmed by 3 bases and 5 bases, with 11 bases remaining between them. The CDR3 sequence: CSASAGVNEQYV. CDR3 DNA sequence: TGCAGTGCTAGTGCCGGGGTAAACGAGCAGTACGTC.

In this sample, this clone turned up a few times. The chain joins TRBV3-1 (or the pseudogene TRBV3-2) to TRBJ2-2; D ambiguous. V lost 0 bases and J lost 3, with 5 bases in between. The CDR3 consists of 14 residues. Germline V lookup: CDR1 LGHDT, CDR2 YNNKEL (reference sequence). CDR3 coding DNA: TGTGCCAGCAGCCAAGATCGTGACACCGGGGAGCTGTTTTTT. Residues: CASSQDRDTGELFF.

This chain uses TRBV7-2 with TRBJ1-1, with D possibly being TRBD1 (5 bases). The germline V gene has CDR1 SGHTA and CDR2 FQGNSA. The length of the CDR3 is 15 residues. V was pared by 5 bases and J by 5 bases, with 18 bases between. The CDR3 DNA is TGTGCCAGCAGCCCCTCTGTCACGGGACTGACTGAAGCTTTCTTT. Amino acids: CASSPSVTGLTEAFF.

This clone was counted a single time. V gene TRBV7-3 combines with J gene TRBJ2-3; TRBD2 aligns across 14 bases. The length of the CDR3 is 16 residues. V shed 4 bases, J shed 6 bases, and the junction held 6 bases outside the gene matches. Germline V CDR1 and CDR2: SGHTA, FQGTGA. CDR3 protein: CASSSGLAGGSDTQYF. CDR3 nucleotides: TGTGCCAGCAGCTCCGGACTAGCGGGGGGTTCGGATACGCAGTATTTT.

The chain carries TRBV30 and TRBJ1-2; 7 bases map to TRBD1. Trimming cost V 2 bases and J 4 bases; bases outside gene matches: 10. Per the germline V gene, CDR1 is GTSNPN and CDR2 is SVGIG (reference sequence). This CDR3 spans 15 amino acids. The CDR3 DNA sequence: TGTGCCTGGAGTATTACAGGGGAGGCTATCTATGGCTACACCTTC. Amino acids: CAWSITGEAIYGYTF.

In this sample, this clone turned up a few times. The rearrangement uses TRBV2 and TRBJ2-7, with TRBD1 as a possible D gene (5 bases). The CDR3 is 14 amino acids. The V end lost 6 bases, the J end lost 1 base, and 13 bases lay between the germline ends. CDR1 SNHLY and CDR2 FYNNEI come from the germline V gene. The CDR3 here is CASRDDSHSYEQYV. The CDR3, as DNA: TGTGCCAGCAGGGATGACAGTCATTCCTACGAGCAGTACGTC.

The V and J genes are TRBV7-3 and TRBJ2-1, with 9 bases fitting TRBD2. V dropped 2 bases and J dropped 8; count of bases not matched to a gene: 10. Germline V CDR1 and CDR2: SGHTA, FQGTGA. CDR3 length equals 16 residues. CDR3 DNA sequence: TGTGCCAGCAGCTTACGGGAGCGGGGGGCCAAGGATGAGCAGTTCTTC. Amino acids: CASSLRERGAKDEQFF.

This clone has just one count. As DNA, the CDR3 is TGCAGCGTCGGGGAGGGGTGGGAGGAGACCCAGTACTTC. Residues: CSVGEGWEETQYF. The chain couples TRBV29-1 to TRBJ2-5; TRBD2 aligns across 7 bases. The CDR3 is 13 amino acids. CDR1 is SQVTM and CDR2 is ANQGSEA in the germline V gene. V was clipped by 6 bases and J by 5 bases; unmatched bases: 9.

V usage is TRBV7-7 and J usage is TRBJ2-3; 7 bases align to TRBD1. This CDR3 has 14 residues. CDR1 and CDR2 from the germline V gene are SSHAT and FNYEAQ (reference sequence). V was clipped by 2 bases and J by 5 bases; unmatched bases: 4. CDR3 sequence reads: CASSLTGVGDTQYF. As DNA, the CDR3 is TGTGCCAGCAGCTTAACAGGGGTCGGAGATACGCAGTATTTT.

The V call is TRBV4-1, the J call TRBJ2-1; 8 bases align to TRBD2. This CDR3 comprises 17 residues. Looked up from germline, CDR1 is MGHRA and CDR2 is YSYEKL. V shed 1 base, J shed 0 bases, and the junction held 5 bases outside the gene matches. This CDR3 reads CASSQGLAGSSYNEQFF. The CDR3 nucleotides are TGCGCCAGCAGCCAAGGATTAGCGGGAAGCTCCTACAATGAGCAGTTCTTC.

The chain joins TRBV2 to TRBJ2-6; 10 positions match TRBD1. This CDR3 spans 17 amino acids. From germline, CDR1 is SNHLY and CDR2 FYNNEI. Germline trimming cut 6 bases from V and 4 bases from J; bases unmatched to any gene: 9. The CDR3 protein is CASRPGTGVAGANVLTF. The CDR3 region has the DNA TGTGCCAGCAGGCCCGGGACAGGGGTCGCCGGGGCCAACGTCCTGACTTTC.

The CDR3 sequence is CASSQGSGNTIYF. Here the CDR3 DNA reads TGTGCCAGCAGTCAGGGCTCTGGAAACACCATATATTTT. This rearrangement joins TRBV9 to TRBJ1-3, with D tentatively TRBD1 (5 bases). The CDR3 is 13 amino acids. Trimming removed 5 bases at V and 0 bases at J, with 6 bases between. CDR1 is SGDLS and CDR2 is YYNGEE in the germline V gene.

V is TRBV7-8 and J is TRBJ1-2; D may be TRBD1 (6 bases). V was shortened by 1 base and J by 7 bases, with 10 bases between the two germline ends. Germline loops: CDR1 SGHVS, CDR2 FQNEAQ. The length of the CDR3 is 13 residues. CDR3 sequence reads: CASSLDRDRGYTF. The CDR3 bases are TGTGCCAGCAGCTTAGACAGGGATCGTGGCTACACCTTC.

The chain couples TRBV7-3 to TRBJ1-2, with unresolved D. V shed 0 bases and J shed 4 bases, with 18 bases lying between them. This CDR3 region has 17 residues. The germline gives CDR1 SGHTA, CDR2 FQGTGA. CDR3 sequence (DNA): TGTGCCAGCAGCTTAACTGGAGGGCCCAGTTCCTCCTATGGCTACACCTTC. Translation gives CASSLTGGPSSSYGYTF.

The V gene is TRBV9, the J gene TRBJ2-5; 9 bases line up with TRBD1. The germline CDR1 and CDR2 sequences are SGDLS and YYNGEE. V shed 0 bases, J shed 3 bases, and the junction held 9 bases outside the gene matches. CDR3 length equals 17 residues. The CDR3 coding sequence is TGTGCCAGCAGCGTAGCGGGATCCGGGACAGGGAAAGAGACCCAGTACTTC. Translation: CASSVAGSGTGKETQYF.

The J gene is TRBJ1-1, the V gene TRBV5-1, with D possibly TRBD1 on 5 matching bases. Trimming cost V 4 bases and J 4 bases, with 14 bases left between them. The CDR3 runs 14 residues. Germline loops: CDR1 SGHRS, CDR2 YFSETQ. The CDR3 DNA is TGCGCCAGCAGCGTAAATGACAGAGGCACTGAAGCTTTCTTT. This encodes CASSVNDRGTEAFF.

The V gene is TRBV3-1 (or the pseudogene TRBV3-2), the J gene TRBJ1-1; 7 positions agree with TRBD1. The germline CDR1 and CDR2 sequences are LGHDT and YNNKEL (reference sequence). The CDR3 runs 16 residues. V shed 0 bases and J 3 bases; nucleotides not matched to a gene: 7. DNA for the CDR3: TGTGCCAGCAGCCAAGATTGGGCAGGGGGGCACACTGAAGCTTTCTTT. It encodes CASSQDWAGGHTEAFF.

The V call is TRBV5-6, the J call TRBJ2-4; TRBD1 matches at 9 bases. CDR1 and CDR2 from the germline V gene are SGHDT and YYEEEE. V lost 4 bases to trimming and J lost 9 bases; unmatched junction nucleotides: 11. CDR3 size: 15 residues. DNA for the CDR3: TGTGCCAGCAGCGTCCCTGGGACAGGGAGCGCCATTCAGTACTTC. Translated: CASSVPGTGSAIQYF. The whole variable domain, filled in from reference TRBV5-6 and TRBJ2-4, reads DAGVTQSPTHLIKTRGQQVTLRCSPKSGHDTVSWYQQALGQGPQFIFQYYEEEERQRGNFPDRFSGHQFPNYSSELNVNALLLGDSALYLCASSVPGTGSAIQYFGAGTRLSVL.

This clone occurred once. The gene calls are TRBV20-1 and TRBJ2-5; TRBD1 might be the D (7 bases). CDR1 is DFQATT, CDR2 SNEGSKA, per germline (reference sequence). CDR3 length: 15 amino acids. V lost 3 bases and J lost 2, with 16 bases in between. The CDR3 nucleotides read TGCAGTGCTAGTACGGTCAGGGGGAGGCAAGAGACCCAGTACTTC. Its translation is CSASTVRGRQETQYF.

The chain couples TRBV5-1 to TRBJ2-3; D is perhaps TRBD1 (6 bases). Germline CDR1 and CDR2: SGHRS and YFSETQ. Trimming took 4 bases from V and 1 from J, leaving 16 bases between them. This CDR3 comprises 16 residues. The CDR3: CASSEDQTGRTDTQYF. The CDR3 nucleotides are TGCGCCAGCAGCGAGGACCAGACAGGTCGCACAGATACGCAGTATTTT.

The rearrangement joins TRBV2 to TRBJ2-7, with a possible D match to TRBD2 (6 bases). The CDR3 loop spans 14 amino acids. Trimming took 8 bases from V and 3 from J, leaving 17 bases between them. Looked up from germline, CDR1 is SNHLY and CDR2 is FYNNEI. The CDR3 here is CASSAGPLDYEQYV. The CDR3 nucleotides read TGTGCCAGCTCCGCGGGGCCTTTAGACTACGAGCAGTACGTC.

This chain uses TRBV9 with TRBJ2-3, with D possibly matching TRBD1 (6 bases). V was shortened by 4 bases and J by 7 bases, with 16 bases between the two germline ends. The CDR3 is 14 amino acids. CDR1 is SGDLS and CDR2 is YYNGEE in the germline V gene. CDR3 protein: CASSRVGGANTQYF. Written as DNA, the CDR3 is TGTGCCAGCAGCCGAGTTGGGGGCGCGAATACGCAGTATTTT.

This clone has just one count. Other DNA sequences of this sample code for an identical CDR3. The V and J genes are TRBV5-5 and TRBJ1-5; 7 bases are a match to TRBD1. The CDR3 covers 13 residues. Germline-derived CDR1 and CDR2 are SGHKS and YYEKEE (reference sequence). Unmatched junction bases numbered 2, after V lost 4 bases and J lost 4 bases. In nucleotides, the CDR3 is TGTGCCAGCAGCCGGACAGGAAATCAGCCCCAGCATTTT. Amino acids: CASSRTGNQPQHF.

The J gene is TRBJ1-2, the V gene TRBV6-5; D remains ambiguous. The germline V and J ends were trimmed by 7 bases and 3 bases, with 12 bases remaining between them. CDR1 is MNHEY and CDR2 is SVGAGI in the germline V gene. The CDR3 extends over 13 amino acids. The CDR3 loop is CASMFRQDYGYTF. In DNA, the CDR3 is TGTGCCAGCATGTTCCGGCAGGACTATGGCTACACCTTC.

The chain carries TRBV10-3 and TRBJ1-6; TRBD1 matches at 7 bases. Losses at the gene ends were 10 bases for V and 7 bases for J; bases not matched to a gene: 7. The CDR3 has 13 amino acids. CDR1 is ENHRY, CDR2 SYGVKD, per germline. This chain's CDR3 is CASQVQGNSPLHF. CDR3 coding DNA: TGTGCCAGTCAGGTACAGGGGAATTCACCCCTCCACTTT.

The chain employs TRBV11-2 and TRBJ1-1, with D possibly matching TRBD1 (6 bases). V lost 4 bases, J lost 1 base, and 10 bases lay in between. The CDR3 totals 14 residues. Germline CDR1 reads SGHAT; CDR2 reads FQNNGV. The CDR3 sequence: CASSSQGGNTEAFF. CDR3 DNA sequence: TGTGCCAGCAGCTCCCAAGGGGGGAACACTGAAGCTTTCTTT.

The chain uses TRBV10-3 and TRBJ1-2, with 7 bases aligning to TRBD1. Trimming cost V 6 bases and J 8 bases; bases outside gene matches: 15. The CDR3 extends over 15 amino acids. Germline CDR1 is ENHRY and CDR2 is SYGVKD. The CDR3, as DNA: TGTGCCATCAGATTCGACAGGGCAGAGAATAGGGGCTACACCTTC. It specifies CAIRFDRAENRGYTF.

J is TRBJ1-2 and V is TRBV6-5; D uncertain. The ends were cut back, 8 bases at V and 5 bases at J, with 12 bases in the middle. This CDR3 has 12 amino acids. The germline V gene has CDR1 MNHEY and CDR2 SVGAGI. The CDR3 sequence is CASFRRLYGYTF. The CDR3 coding sequence is TGTGCCAGCTTTAGGAGGCTTTATGGCTACACCTTC.